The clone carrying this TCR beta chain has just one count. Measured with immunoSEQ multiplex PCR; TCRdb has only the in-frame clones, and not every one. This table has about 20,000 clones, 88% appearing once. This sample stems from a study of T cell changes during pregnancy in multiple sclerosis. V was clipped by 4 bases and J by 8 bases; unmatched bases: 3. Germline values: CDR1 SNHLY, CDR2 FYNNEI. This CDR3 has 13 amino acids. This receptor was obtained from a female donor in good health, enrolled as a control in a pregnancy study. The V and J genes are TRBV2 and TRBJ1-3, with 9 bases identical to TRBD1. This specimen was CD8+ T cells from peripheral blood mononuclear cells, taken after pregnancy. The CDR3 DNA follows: TGTGCCAGCAGTGTGGACAGGGGCGACACCATATATTTT. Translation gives CASSVDRGDTIYF.